This T cell receptor beta chain was sequenced in a study of T cell responses to AZD1222 COVID-19 vaccine. The V gene lost 5 bases and the J gene lost 0 bases, with 5 bases spanning the gap. There are 13 residues in the CDR3. Germline V gene data show CDR1 as SNHLY and CDR2 as FYNNEI. Assay: immunoSEQ multiplex PCR; the TCRdb copy retains only in-frame clones and omits some. The repertoire holds about 120,000 clones, with approximately 90% as singletons. Sequencing was performed on peripheral blood, taken 28 days after the second AZD1222 dose. The sequence was obtained from an adult who received the AZD1222 COVID-19 vaccine. The chain combines TRBV2 with TRBJ1-5; no definite D call. CDR3 nucleotide sequence: TGTGCCAGCAGTTCTTATAGCAATCAGCCCCAGCATTTT. Translation: CASSSYSNQPQHF.